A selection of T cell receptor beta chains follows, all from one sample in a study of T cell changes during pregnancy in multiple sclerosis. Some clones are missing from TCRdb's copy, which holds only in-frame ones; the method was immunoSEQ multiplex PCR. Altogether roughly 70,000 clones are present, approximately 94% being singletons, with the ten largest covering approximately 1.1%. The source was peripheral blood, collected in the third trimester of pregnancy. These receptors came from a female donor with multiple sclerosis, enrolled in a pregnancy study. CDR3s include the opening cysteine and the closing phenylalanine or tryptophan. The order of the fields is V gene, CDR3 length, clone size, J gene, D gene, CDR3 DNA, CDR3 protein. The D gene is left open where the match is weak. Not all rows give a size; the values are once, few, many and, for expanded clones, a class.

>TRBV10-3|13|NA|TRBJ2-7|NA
TGTGCCATCAAGACTGACAGCTCCTACGAGCAGTACTTC
CAIKTDSSYEQYF
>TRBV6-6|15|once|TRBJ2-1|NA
TGTGCCAGCAGTTCCTTCGACAGGACTAGCAATGAGCAGTTCTTC
CASSSFDRTSNEQFF
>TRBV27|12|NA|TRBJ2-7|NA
TGTGCCAGCAGCCGAGGGGGCTACGAGCAGTACTTC
CASSRGGYEQYF
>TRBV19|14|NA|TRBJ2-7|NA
TGTGCCAGTAGTAAGGGACTGACTCCGGGCGAGCAGTACTTC
CASSKGLTPGEQYF
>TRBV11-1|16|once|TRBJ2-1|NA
TGTGCCAGCAGCTCTTCGAGGGGGACCTCCTACAATGAGCAGTTCTTC
CASSSSRGTSYNEQFF
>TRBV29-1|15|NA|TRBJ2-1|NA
TGCAGCTTCTCCCGTCCCGATATCCGAAGCGATGAGCAGTTCTTC
CSFSRPDIRSDEQFF
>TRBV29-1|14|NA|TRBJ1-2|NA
TGCAGCCTCGGACGGGGTAAAGCTAACTATGGCTACACCTTC
CSLGRGKANYGYTF
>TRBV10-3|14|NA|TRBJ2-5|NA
TGTGCCATCAGTGAGGGGCTAGCAGCGCAGACCCAGTACTTC
CAISEGLAAQTQYF
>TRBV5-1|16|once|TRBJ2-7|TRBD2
TGCGCCAGCAGCCAAGATGCGGGACTAGGAGCCTACGAGCAGTACTTC
CASSQDAGLGAYEQYF
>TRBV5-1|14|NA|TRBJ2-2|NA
TGCGCCAGCAGCTTACAGGGTTTTGGCGGGGAGCTGTTTTTT
CASSLQGFGGELFF
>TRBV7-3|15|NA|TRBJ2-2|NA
TGTGCCAGCAGCTTAAGGGGGCCGGACACCGGGGAGCTGTTTTTT
CASSLRGPDTGELFF
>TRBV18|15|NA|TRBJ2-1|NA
TGTGCCAGCTCACCGTCCGTCGGAGAATTCAATGAGCAGTTCTTC
CASSPSVGEFNEQFF
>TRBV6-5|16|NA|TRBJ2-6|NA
TGTGCCAGCAGTTACCGACGGGTGCCTGGGGCCAACGTCCTGACTTTC
CASSYRRVPGANVLTF
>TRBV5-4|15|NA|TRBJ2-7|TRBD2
TGTGCCAGCAGCCCGGGACTAGCGGAGGCCTACGAGCAGTACTTC
CASSPGLAEAYEQYF
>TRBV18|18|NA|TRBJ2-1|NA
TGTGCCAGCTCACCATTTCGGGTCCGGCAAACACAATACAATGAGCAGTTCTTC
CASSPFRVRQTQYNEQFF
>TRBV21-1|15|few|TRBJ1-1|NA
TGTGCCAGCAGCTCTCGACAGGGAAGCGGCACTGAAGCTTTCTTT
CASSSRQGSGTEAFF
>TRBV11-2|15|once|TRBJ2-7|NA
TGTGCCAGCAGCTTAGGCCTAGGGACAACCTACGAGCAGTACTTC
CASSLGLGTTYEQYF
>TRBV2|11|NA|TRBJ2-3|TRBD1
TGTGCCGGAGACAGGGGTGATACGCAGTATTTT
CAGDRGDTQYF
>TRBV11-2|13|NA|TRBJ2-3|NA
TGTGCCAGCAGCTTGAGGGTCACAGATACGCAGTATTTT
CASSLRVTDTQYF
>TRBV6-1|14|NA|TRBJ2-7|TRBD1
TGTGCCAGCCTAACGACAGGGGGCTTAAACGAGCAGTACTTC
CASLTTGGLNEQYF
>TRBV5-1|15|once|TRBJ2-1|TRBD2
TGCGCCAGCAGCTTGTCAAGACTAGCGGGGAATGAGCAGTTCTTC
CASSLSRLAGNEQFF
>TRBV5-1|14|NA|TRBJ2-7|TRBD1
TGCGCCAGCAGCTTGGGGGGACAGTTCAACGAGCAGTACTTC
CASSLGGQFNEQYF
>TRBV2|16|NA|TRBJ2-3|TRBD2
TGTGCCAGCACTGGGGCTAGCGGGACTAGCACAGATACGCAGTATTTT
CASTGASGTSTDTQYF
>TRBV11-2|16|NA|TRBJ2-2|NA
TGTGCCAGCAGCTTCCCGCGGGGACGTAACACCGGGGAGCTGTTTTTT
CASSFPRGRNTGELFF
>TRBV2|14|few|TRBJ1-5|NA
TGTGCCAGCAGTGAGTCCAGTAGCAATCAGCCCCAGCATTTT
CASSESSSNQPQHF
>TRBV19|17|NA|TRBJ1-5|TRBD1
TGTGCCAGTAAAAGTCTTTCGGGGACAGGGGTGAATCAGCCCCAGCATTTT
CASKSLSGTGVNQPQHF
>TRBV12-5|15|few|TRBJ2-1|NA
TGTGCTAGTGTTCCAGGGGTTTCCTCCTACAATGAGCAGTTCTTC
CASVPGVSSYNEQFF
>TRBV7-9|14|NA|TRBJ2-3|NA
TGTGCCAGCAGCTTAACAAGTGATGTCGATACGCAGTATTTT
CASSLTSDVDTQYF
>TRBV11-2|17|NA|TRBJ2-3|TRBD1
TGTGCCAGCAGCTTGAGGGGGCGAGAGGGATTGGAAGATACGCAGTATTTT
CASSLRGREGLEDTQYF
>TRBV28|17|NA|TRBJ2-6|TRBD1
TGTGCCAGCAGCCACGGACAGGGGAGCTCTGGGGCCAACGTCCTGACTTTC
CASSHGQGSSGANVLTF
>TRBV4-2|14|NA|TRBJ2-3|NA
TGTGCCAGCAGCCAGCTGGGGGCCACAGATACGCAGTATTTT
CASSQLGATDTQYF
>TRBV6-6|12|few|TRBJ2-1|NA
TGTGCCAGCAGTCCGACAAACAATGAGCAGTTCTTC
CASSPTNNEQFF
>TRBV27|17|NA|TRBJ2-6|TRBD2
TGTGCCAGCACCCGCCGTGGGACTATCTCTGGGGCCAACGTCCTGACTTTC
CASTRRGTISGANVLTF
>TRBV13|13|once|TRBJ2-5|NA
TGTGCCAGCAGCCCGACTTCTCAAGAGACCCAGTACTTC
CASSPTSQETQYF
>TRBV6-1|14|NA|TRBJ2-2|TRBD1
TGTGCCAGCAGGGACAGGGTTTATGGCGGGGAGCTGTTTTTT
CASRDRVYGGELFF
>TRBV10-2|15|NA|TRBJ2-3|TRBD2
TGCGCCAGCACCCGGGTAGCGGGATTCACAGATACGCAGTATTTT
CASTRVAGFTDTQYF
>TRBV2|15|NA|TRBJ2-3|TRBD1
TGTGCCAGCGGGGCCGGGACAGGGGGACGAGATACGCAGTATTTT
CASGAGTGGRDTQYF
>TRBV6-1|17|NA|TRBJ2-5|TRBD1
TGTGCCAGCAGTGAAGGCTCGGGGACAGGGTATTTTGAGACCCAGTACTTC
CASSEGSGTGYFETQYF
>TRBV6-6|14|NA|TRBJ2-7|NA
TGTGCCAGCAGTTACAAAACAGGGTCCTACGAGCAGTACTTC
CASSYKTGSYEQYF
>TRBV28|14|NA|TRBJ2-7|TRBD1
TGTGCCAGCAGTTACGGGACAGGGGGGTTCGAGCAGTACTTC
CASSYGTGGFEQYF
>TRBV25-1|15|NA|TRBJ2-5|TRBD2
TGTGCCAGCAGTGCTAGCGGGGTATACCAAGAGACCCAGTACTTC
CASSASGVYQETQYF
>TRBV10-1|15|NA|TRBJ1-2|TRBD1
TGCGCCAGCAGTGGAGGGACAGGGTCGGACTATGGCTACACCTTC
CASSGGTGSDYGYTF
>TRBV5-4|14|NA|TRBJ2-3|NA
TGTGCCAGCAGCGCGGGGACAGCAACAGATACGCAGTATTTT
CASSAGTATDTQYF
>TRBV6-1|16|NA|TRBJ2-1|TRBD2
TGTGCCAGCAGTGAAGGACTAGCGGGCAGACTCAATGAGCAGTTCTTC
CASSEGLAGRLNEQFF
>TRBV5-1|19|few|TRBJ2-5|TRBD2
TGCGCCAGCAGCCATCAGGGACTAGCGGGAGGCCCTGCGGGGGAGACCCAGTACTTC
CASSHQGLAGGPAGETQYF
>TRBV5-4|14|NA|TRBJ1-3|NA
TGTGCCAGCAGCTTCCAGGCCTCTGGAAACACCATATATTTT
CASSFQASGNTIYF
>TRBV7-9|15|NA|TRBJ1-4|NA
TGTGCCAGCAGCTACGCGCGGGACGGGGATGAAAAACTGTTTTTT
CASSYARDGDEKLFF
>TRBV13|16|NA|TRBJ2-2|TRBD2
TGTGCCAGCACCTTACGAGTGCGGGAGGCCACCGGGGAGCTGTTTTTT
CASTLRVREATGELFF
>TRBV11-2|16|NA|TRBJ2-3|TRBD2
TGTGCCAGCAGCTTAGATCTAGCGGGAAGCACAGATACGCAGTATTTT
CASSLDLAGSTDTQYF
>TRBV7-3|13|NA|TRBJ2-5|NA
TGTGCCAGCAGCTTAAGGGTGAGGGAGACCCAGTACTTC
CASSLRVRETQYF
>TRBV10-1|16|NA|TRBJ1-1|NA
TGCGCCAGCAGTGAAGGACAAACAGACTTGAACACTGAAGCTTTCTTT
CASSEGQTDLNTEAFF
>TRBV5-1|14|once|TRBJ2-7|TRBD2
TGCGCCAGCAGCGGGACTAGCGGGGCCTACGAGCAGTACTTC
CASSGTSGAYEQYF
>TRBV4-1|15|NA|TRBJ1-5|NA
TGCGCCAGCAGCCAGAACAGGGATAGCAATCAGCCCCAGCATTTT
CASSQNRDSNQPQHF
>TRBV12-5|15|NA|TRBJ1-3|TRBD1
TGTGCTAGTGGCCGGACAGGATCTGCGGGAAACACCATATATTTT
CASGRTGSAGNTIYF
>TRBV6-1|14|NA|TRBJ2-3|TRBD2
TGTGCCAGCAATGGGGGGAGGGGTACAGATACGCAGTATTTT
CASNGGRGTDTQYF
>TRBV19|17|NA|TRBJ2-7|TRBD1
TGTGCCAGTAGTATTGGGGACAGGGAGGGGTACGTTTACGAGCAGTACTTC
CASSIGDREGYVYEQYF
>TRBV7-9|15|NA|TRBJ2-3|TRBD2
TGTGCCAGCAGCCGTGAGACTAGCGGCACAGATACGCAGTATTTT
CASSRETSGTDTQYF
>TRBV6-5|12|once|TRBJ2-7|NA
TGTGCCAGCAGTCCTCGCTCCTACGAGCAGTACTTC
CASSPRSYEQYF
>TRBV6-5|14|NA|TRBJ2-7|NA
TGTGCCAGCAGTCCAGACAAATTACCCTACGAGCAGTACTTC
CASSPDKLPYEQYF